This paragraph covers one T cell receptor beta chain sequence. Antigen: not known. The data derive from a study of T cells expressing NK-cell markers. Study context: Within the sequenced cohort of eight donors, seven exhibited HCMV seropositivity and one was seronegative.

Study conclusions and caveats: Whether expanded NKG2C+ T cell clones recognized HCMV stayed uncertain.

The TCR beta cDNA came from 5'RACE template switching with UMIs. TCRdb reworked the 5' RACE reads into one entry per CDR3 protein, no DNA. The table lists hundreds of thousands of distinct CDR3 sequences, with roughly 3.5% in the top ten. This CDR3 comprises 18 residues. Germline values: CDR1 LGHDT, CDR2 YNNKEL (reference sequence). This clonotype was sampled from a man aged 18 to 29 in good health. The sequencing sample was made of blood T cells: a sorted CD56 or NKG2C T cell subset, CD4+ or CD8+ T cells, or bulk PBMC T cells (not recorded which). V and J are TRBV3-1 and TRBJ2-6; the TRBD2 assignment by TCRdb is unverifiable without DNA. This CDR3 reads CASSQGGLTGSGANVLTF. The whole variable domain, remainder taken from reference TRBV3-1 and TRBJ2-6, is DTAVSQTPKYLVTQMGNDKSIKCEQNLGHDTMYWYKQDSKKFLKIMFSYNNKELIINETVPNRFSPKSPDKAHLNLHINSLELGDSAVYFCASSQGGLTGSGANVLTFGAGSRLTVL.